This TCR beta chain is drawn from a study of cytomegalovirus exposure and HLA in healthy donors. Study observations and caveats: As was reported, the classifier diagnosed cytomegalovirus status with high specificity and sensitivity. Most TCR beta V segments were productive about 90% or about 30% of the time in an earlier analysis.

The germline V gene has CDR1 LNHDA and CDR2 SQIVND (reference sequence). The CDR3 has 12 residues. V was shortened by 6 bases and J by 5 bases, with 9 bases between the two germline ends. The donors gave bone marrow, and they were healthy. Note on this clone: The antigen remains undetermined.

With 60 Vbeta and 13 Jbeta primers, the PCR was carried out. Method: immunoSEQ multiplex PCR; TCRdb's copy keeps in-frame clones and lacks some. The sample records some 76,000 clones, under 80% being singletons. Sequencing was done on a sample of PBMCs. The sequence was obtained from a man aged 55 to 70 in good health and CMV-seropositive. The rearrangement uses TRBV19 and TRBJ2-3, with TRBD1 as a possible D gene (5 bases). The CDR3 sequence: CASSYGQDTQYF. CDR3 nucleotides: TGTGCCAGTAGCTATGGACAAGATACGCAGTATTTT.